This TCR beta chain is from a study of blood T cells in healthy people across ages. Next came a second PCR, run for roughly 6 to 11 cycles, which used a sample-barcoded 5' primer along with a J-beta primer mix. TCRdb analysed the 5' RACE reads with MiXCR anew, one entry per CDR3 protein. The sample lists more than 600,000 distinct CDR3 sequences, roughly 25% seen once, with just under 9.5% in the top ten. V dropped 5 bases and J dropped 4 bases, with 14 bases sitting between them. The CDR3 has 14 residues. The sample was also linked to a second study, of T cells of mothers and their children. From that paper: All extracted RNA went into cDNA synthesis, roughly 1.5 ug per 15 ul. Mothers and children who were related shared slightly more overlap than unrelated pairs, but not significantly more. No persistent microchimeric T cell clones were detected.

The sequenced sample was blood. This chain links TRBV12-3 or TRBV12-4 with TRBJ2-5; D may be TRBD2 (5 bases). This clonotype was obtained from a boy aged 5 to 17 in good health. For the CDR3, the DNA is TGTGCCAGCAGTAGAGGAGGCAGCCGAGAGACCCAGTACTTC. This codes for CASSRGGSRETQYF.